Detailed here is one TCR beta chain. Its antigen is as yet unknown. This sample is drawn from a study of shared clonotypes between healthy human individuals. Study-wide context: Ranging from 18 to 49 in age, donors were a couple of women and a few men.

General study results and limits: The study's rarefaction showed incomplete sorted-subset sequencing despite large depth.

The germline V and J ends were trimmed by 3 bases and 0 bases, with 7 bases remaining between them. Per the germline V gene, CDR1 is SQVTM and CDR2 is ANQGSEA. CDR3 length: 13 residues. TCRdb keeps only in-frame clones here, not all; method: immunoSEQ multiplex PCR. Altogether 1,500,000 or so clones are present, 98% to 99% being singletons, with the ten largest covering approximately 0.4%. The origin of this receptor is a young man in good health. Sequenced input: naive CD4+ T cells sorted from blood. Subset meaning: CD45RA+ positively selected. This chain links TRBV29-1 with TRBJ2-3, with D tentatively TRBD1 or TRBD2 (5 bases each). The CDR3 spells CSVDRDSTDTQYF. The CDR3 region has the DNA TGCAGCGTTGACCGGGACAGCACAGATACGCAGTATTTT.